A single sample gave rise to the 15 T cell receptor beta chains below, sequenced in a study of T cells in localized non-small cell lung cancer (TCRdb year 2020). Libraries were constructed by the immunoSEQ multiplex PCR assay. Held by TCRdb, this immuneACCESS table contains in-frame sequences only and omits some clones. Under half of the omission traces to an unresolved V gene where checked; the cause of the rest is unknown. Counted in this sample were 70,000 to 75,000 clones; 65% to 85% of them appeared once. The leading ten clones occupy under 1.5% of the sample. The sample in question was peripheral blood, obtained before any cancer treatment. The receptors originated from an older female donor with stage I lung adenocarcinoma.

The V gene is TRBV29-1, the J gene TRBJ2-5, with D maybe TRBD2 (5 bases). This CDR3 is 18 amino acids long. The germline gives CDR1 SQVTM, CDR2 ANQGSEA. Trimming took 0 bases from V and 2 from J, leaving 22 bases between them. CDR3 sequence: CSVEDETRISEVQETQYF. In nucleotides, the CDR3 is TGCAGCGTTGAAGATGAAACTAGAATATCGGAAGTTCAAGAGACCCAGTACTTC.

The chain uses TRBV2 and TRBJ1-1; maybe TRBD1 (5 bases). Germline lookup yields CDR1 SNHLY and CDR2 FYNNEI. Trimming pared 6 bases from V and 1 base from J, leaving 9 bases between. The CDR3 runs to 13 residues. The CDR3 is CASSNTGNTEAFF. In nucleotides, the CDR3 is TGTGCCAGCAGCAATACAGGGAACACTGAAGCTTTCTTT.

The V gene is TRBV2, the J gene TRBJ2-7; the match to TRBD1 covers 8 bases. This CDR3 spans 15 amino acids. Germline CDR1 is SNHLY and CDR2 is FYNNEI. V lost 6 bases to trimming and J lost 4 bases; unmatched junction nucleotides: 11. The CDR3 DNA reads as TGTGCCAGCAGACGAACCGGGACAGGCTTGTACGAGCAGTACTTC. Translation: CASRRTGTGLYEQYF.

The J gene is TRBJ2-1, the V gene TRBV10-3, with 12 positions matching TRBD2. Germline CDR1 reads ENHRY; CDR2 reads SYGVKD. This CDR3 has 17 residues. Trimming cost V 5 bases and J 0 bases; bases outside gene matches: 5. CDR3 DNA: TGTGCCATCAGTACACTAGCGGGAGGAAGCTCCTACAATGAGCAGTTCTTC. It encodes CAISTLAGGSSYNEQFF.

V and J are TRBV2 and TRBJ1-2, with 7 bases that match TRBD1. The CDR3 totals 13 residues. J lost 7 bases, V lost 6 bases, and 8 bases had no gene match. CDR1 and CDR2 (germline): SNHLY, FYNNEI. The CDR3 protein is CASREQGNGGYTF. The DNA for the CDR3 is TGTGCCAGCAGGGAACAGGGGAATGGTGGCTACACCTTC.

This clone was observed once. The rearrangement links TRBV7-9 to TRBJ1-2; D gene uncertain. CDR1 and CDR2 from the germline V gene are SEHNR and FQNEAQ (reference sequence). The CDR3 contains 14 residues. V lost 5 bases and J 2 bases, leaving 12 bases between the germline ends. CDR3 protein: CASSLVVPNYGYTF. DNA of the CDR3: TGTGCCAGCAGCCTGGTGGTCCCCAACTATGGCTACACCTTC. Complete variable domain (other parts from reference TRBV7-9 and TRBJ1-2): DTGVSQNPRHKITKRGQNVTFRCDPISEHNRLYWYRQTLGQGPEFLTYFQNEAQLEKSRLLSDRFSAERPKGSFSTLEIQRTEQGDSAMYLCASSLVVPNYGYTFGSGTRLTVV.

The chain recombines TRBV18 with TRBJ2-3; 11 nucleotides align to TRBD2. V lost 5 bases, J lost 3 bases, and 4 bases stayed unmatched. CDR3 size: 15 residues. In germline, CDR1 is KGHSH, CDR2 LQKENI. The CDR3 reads CASSKGTSGTDTQYF. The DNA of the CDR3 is TGTGCCAGCTCAAAAGGGACTAGCGGAACAGATACGCAGTATTTT.

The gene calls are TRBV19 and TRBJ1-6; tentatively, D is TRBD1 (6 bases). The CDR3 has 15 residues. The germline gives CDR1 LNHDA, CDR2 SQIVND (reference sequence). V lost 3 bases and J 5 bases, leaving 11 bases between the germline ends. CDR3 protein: CASSIRTDNNSPLHF. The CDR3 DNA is TGTGCCAGTAGTATCCGGACAGACAATAATTCACCCCTCCACTTT.

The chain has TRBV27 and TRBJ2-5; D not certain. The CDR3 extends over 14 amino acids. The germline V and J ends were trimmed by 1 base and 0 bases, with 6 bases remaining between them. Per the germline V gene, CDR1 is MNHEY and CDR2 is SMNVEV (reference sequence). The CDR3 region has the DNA TGTGCCAGCAGTTTATGGGCTAACCAAGAGACCCAGTACTTC. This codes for CASSLWANQETQYF.

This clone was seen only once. The CDR3 DNA reads TGTGCCAGCAGTTACTCGAATGGTCAGCCCCAGCATTTT. Translated: CASSYSNGQPQHF. V is TRBV6-6 and J is TRBJ1-5; D remains unclear. V was shortened by 0 bases and J by 6 bases, with 6 bases between the two germline ends. The CDR3 length is 13 residues. Germline V lookup: CDR1 MNHNY, CDR2 SVGAGI (reference sequence).

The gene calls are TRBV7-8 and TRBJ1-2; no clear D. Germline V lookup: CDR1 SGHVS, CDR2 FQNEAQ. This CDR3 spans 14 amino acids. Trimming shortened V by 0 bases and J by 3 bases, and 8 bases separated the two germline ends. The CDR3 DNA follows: TGTGCCAGCAGCTTAGCCCATGCAGACTATGGCTACACCTTC. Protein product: CASSLAHADYGYTF.

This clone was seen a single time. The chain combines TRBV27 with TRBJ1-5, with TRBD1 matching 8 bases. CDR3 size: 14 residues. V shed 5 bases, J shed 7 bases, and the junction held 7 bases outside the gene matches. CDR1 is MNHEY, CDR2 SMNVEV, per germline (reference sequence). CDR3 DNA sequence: TGTGCCAGCAGTCCGCTGGACAGGGAACAGCCCCAGCATTTT. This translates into CASSPLDREQPQHF.

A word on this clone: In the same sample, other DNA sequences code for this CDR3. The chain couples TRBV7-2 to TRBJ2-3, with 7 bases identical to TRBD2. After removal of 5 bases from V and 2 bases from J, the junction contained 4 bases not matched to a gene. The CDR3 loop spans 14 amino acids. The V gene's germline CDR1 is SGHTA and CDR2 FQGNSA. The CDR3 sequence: CASSPLASTDTQYF. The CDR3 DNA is TGTGCCAGCAGCCCACTAGCGTCCACAGATACGCAGTATTTT.

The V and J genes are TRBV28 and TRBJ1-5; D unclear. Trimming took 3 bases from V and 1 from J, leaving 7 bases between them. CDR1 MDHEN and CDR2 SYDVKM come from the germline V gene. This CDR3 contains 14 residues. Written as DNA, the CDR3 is TGTGCCAGCAGTTTTCTAGTAAGCAATCAGCCCCAGCATTTT. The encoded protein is CASSFLVSNQPQHF.

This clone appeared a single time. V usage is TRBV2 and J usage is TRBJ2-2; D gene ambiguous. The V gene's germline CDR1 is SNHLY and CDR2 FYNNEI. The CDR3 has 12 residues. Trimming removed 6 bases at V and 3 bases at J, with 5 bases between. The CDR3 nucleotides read TGTGCCAGCAGGGCGGACACCGGGGAGCTGTTTTTT. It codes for CASRADTGELFF. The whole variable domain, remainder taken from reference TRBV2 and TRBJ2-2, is EPEVTQTPSHQVTQMGQEVILRCVPISNHLYFYWYRQILGQKVEFLVSFYNNEISEKSEIFDDQFSVERPDGSNFTLKIRSTKLEDSAMYFCASRADTGELFFGEGSRLTVL.